The rows below give T cell receptor beta chains drawn from one sample of a study of cytomegalovirus exposure and HLA in healthy donors. Here immunoSEQ multiplex PCR was the method, and the copy in TCRdb shows in-frame clones only, minus some. The sample comprises over 150,000 clones, around four fifths of which are singletons, and around 1.3% rests with the top ten. The sequenced sample was PBMCs. These TCRs come from a woman in her forties or fifties in good health and CMV-seronegative. Each CDR3 is given with its conserved first and last residue.

J gene	CDR3 length	V gene	CDR3 protein
TRBJ1-4	18	TRBV4-3	CASSQDPPDTSTNEKLFF
TRBJ2-2	13	TRBV11-2	CASSMTSTGELFF
TRBJ2-5	12	TRBV5-4	CAARQGSKTQYF
TRBJ1-2	13	TRBV29-1	CSVDTDRVVGYTF
TRBJ1-2	14	TRBV28	CASSSRSDYYGYTF
TRBJ2-5	17	TRBV5-1	CASSLAFLAGVLETQYF
TRBJ2-5	15	TRBV4-2	CASSQGLAGQETQYF
TRBJ2-2	17	TRBV9	CASSKGVSGRGTGELFF
TRBJ2-1	14	TRBV30	CAWELPSSYNEQFF
TRBJ1-4	12	TRBV29-1	CSVVFGGQELFF
TRBJ1-4	15	TRBV7-2	CASSPQVLINEKLFF
TRBJ2-7	18	TRBV5-4	CASSSGQGLFAASYEQYF
TRBJ2-5	11	TRBV10-3	CAAGRGETQYF
TRBJ2-5	16	TRBV4-3	CASSQARGAAGGEQYF
TRBJ2-2	20	TRBV7-8	CASSWDFFNPLHANTGELFF
TRBJ2-5	14	TRBV5-1	CASSFLAGEETQYF
TRBJ1-1	12	TRBV7-2	CASSFLNTEAFF
TRBJ2-1	16	TRBV18	CASSPGLAGGDNEQFF
TRBJ2-6	13	TRBV14	CASSPRNGYVLTF
TRBJ2-1	16	TRBV28	CASSLEIVREYNEQFF
TRBJ1-6	14	TRBV21-1	CASRRTGDLATLHF
TRBJ2-3	11	TRBV20-1	CSASIGTRKDF
TRBJ2-3	16	TRBV4-3	CASSQGSGGSTDTQYF
TRBJ2-5	12	TRBV27	CASSPGEETQYF
TRBJ2-5	15	TRBV6-6	CASRPSGGALETQYF
TRBJ1-4	14	TRBV18	CASRTGTGFEKLFF
TRBJ1-6	18	TRBV5-6	CASSLITPRQGYNSPLHF
NA	14	TRBV5-4	CASSRPTGQDEQYF
TRBJ2-7	14	TRBV4-3	CASSQDKQGYEQYF
TRBJ2-2	18	TRBV5-1	CASSFAAGVLTLSGELFF
TRBJ1-5	16	TRBV7-9	CASSLGSGIANQPQHF
TRBJ2-5	12	TRBV5-1	CASSWHQETQYF
TRBJ1-1	14	TRBV4-3	CASSQEDWGGKAFF
TRBJ1-2	12	TRBV6-5	CASRRGDYGYTF
TRBJ2-1	14	TRBV27	CASSLGGVYLPSFF
TRBJ2-7	13	TRBV7-2	CASSATVSYEQYF
TRBJ1-3	17	TRBV7-2	CASSLSLSTVSGNTIYF
TRBJ1-4	14	TRBV19	CASKKAGANEKLFF
TRBJ1-2	15	TRBV27	CASSFGGDPNYGYTF
TRBJ2-2	18	TRBV14	CASSQSLIGRGYSGELFF
TRBJ1-4	18	TRBV18	CASSPVSQGVRTNEKLFF
TRBJ1-1	15	TRBV28	CASSSGTGLNTEAFF
TRBJ2-5	14	TRBV10-3	CAISESLARETQYF
TRBJ2-1	20	TRBV5-4	CASSSITGTSGGTTYNEQFF
TRBJ2-1	14	TRBV4-3	CASSQGRSYNEQFF
TRBJ1-1	15	TRBV28	CASSSSLWGGTEAFF
TRBJ2-2	15	TRBV7-3	CASSLTQGYTGELFF
TRBJ1-1	15	TRBV2	CASSEELPGRAEAFF
TRBJ2-7	15	TRBV4-2	CASSQVGGNSYEQYF
TRBJ1-1	16	TRBV7-9	CASSQMDREIRTEAFF